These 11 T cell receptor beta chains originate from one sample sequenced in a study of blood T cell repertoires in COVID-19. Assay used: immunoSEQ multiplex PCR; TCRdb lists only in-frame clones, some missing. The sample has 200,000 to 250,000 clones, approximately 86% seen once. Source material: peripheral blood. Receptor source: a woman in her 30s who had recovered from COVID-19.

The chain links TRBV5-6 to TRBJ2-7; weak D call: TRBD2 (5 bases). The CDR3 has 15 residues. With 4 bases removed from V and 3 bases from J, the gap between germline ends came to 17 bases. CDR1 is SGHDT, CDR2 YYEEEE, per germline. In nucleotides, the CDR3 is TGTGCCAGCAGCCCCCTTATGAGGGTAGACTACGAGCAGTACTTC. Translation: CASSPLMRVDYEQYF. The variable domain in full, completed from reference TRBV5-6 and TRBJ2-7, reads DAGVTQSPTHLIKTRGQQVTLRCSPKSGHDTVSWYQQALGQGPQFIFQYYEEEERQRGNFPDRFSGHQFPNYSSELNVNALLLGDSALYLCASSPLMRVDYEQYFGPGTRLTVT.

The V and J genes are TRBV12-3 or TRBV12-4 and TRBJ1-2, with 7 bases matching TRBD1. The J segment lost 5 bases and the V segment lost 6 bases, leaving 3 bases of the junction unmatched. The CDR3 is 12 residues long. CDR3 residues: CASSPGGYGYTF. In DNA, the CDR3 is TGTGCCAGCAGCCCAGGGGGATATGGCTACACCTTC.

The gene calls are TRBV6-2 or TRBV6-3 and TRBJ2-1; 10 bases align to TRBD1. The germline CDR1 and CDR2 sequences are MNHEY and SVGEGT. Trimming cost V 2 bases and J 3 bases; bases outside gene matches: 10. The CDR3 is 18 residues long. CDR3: CASSYMPGTGDLYNEQFF. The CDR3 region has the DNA TGTGCCAGCAGTTACATGCCAGGGACAGGGGACCTCTACAATGAGCAGTTCTTC.

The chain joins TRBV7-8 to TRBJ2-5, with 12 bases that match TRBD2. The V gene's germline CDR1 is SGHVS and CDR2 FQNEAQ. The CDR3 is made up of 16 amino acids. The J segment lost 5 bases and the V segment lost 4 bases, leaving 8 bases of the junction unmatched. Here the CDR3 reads CASSSRLAGEGETQYF. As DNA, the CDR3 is TGTGCCAGCAGCTCTCGACTAGCGGGGGAAGGGGAGACCCAGTACTTC.

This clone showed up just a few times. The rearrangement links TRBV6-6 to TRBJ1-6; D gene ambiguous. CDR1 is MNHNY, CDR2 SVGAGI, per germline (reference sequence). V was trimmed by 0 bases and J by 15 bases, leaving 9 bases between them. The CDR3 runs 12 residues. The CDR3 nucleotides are TGTGCCAGCAGTTACTCTCGCTATGACCTCCACTTT. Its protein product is CASSYSRYDLHF.

Here the CDR3 DNA reads TGTGCCAGCAGCTTGGAGCGGGGGGGCGAAGATACGCAGTATTTT. Translation: CASSLERGGEDTQYF. The genes are TRBV5-6 and TRBJ2-3, with TRBD2 identical over 10 bases. The germline gives CDR1 SGHDT, CDR2 YYEEEE. V shed 0 bases and J 5 bases; nucleotides not matched to a gene: 3. CDR3 length: 15 residues.

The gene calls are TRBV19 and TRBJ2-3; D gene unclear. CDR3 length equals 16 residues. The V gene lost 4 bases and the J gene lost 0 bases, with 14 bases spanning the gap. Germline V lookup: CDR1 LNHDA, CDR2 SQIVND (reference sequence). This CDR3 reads CASSNRPETSTDTQYF. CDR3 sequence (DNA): TGTGCCAGTAGTAATCGCCCGGAGACCAGCACAGATACGCAGTATTTT.

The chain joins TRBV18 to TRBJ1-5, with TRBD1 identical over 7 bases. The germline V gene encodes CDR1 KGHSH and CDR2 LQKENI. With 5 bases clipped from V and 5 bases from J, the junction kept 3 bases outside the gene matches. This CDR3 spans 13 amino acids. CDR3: CASSVDRDQPQHF. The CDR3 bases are TGTGCCAGCTCAGTCGACAGGGATCAGCCCCAGCATTTT.

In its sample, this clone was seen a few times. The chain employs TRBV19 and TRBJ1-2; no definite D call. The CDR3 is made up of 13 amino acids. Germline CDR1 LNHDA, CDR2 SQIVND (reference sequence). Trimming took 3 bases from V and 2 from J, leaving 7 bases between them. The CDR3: CASSIERNYGYTF. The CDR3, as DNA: TGTGCCAGTAGTATTGAGAGAAACTATGGCTACACCTTC.

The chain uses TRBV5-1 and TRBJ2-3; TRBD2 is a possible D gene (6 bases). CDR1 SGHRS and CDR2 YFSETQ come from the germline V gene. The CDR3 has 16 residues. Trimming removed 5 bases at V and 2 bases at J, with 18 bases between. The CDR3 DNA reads TGCGCCAGCAGTGTCCCTACGGCGGGGAACACAGATACGCAGTATTTT. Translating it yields CASSVPTAGNTDTQYF.

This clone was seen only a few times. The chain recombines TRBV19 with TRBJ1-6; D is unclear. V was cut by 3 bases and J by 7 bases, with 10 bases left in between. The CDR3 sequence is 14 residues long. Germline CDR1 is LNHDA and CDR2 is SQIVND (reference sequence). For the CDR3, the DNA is TGTGCCAGTAGTATCCTTCAGGTCAATTCACCCCTCCACTTT. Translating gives CASSILQVNSPLHF.